What follows are 24 T cell receptor beta chains derived from one specimen sequenced in a study of cytomegalovirus exposure and HLA in healthy donors (dated by TCRdb to the late 2010s). The library was produced with the immunoSEQ multiplex PCR assay. For the multiplex PCR, a mixture combining 60 forward primers for TCR Vbeta segments and 13 reverse primers for TCR Jbeta segments was used. What TCRdb holds here is the immuneACCESS table cut down to in-frame rearrangements. Part of the clones is not present; checked against another copy, under half of the missing clones reflect an unresolved V gene, and the others are unexplained. Here the sample has 150,000 or so clones; around two thirds occur a single time. In total, the top ten clones hold 1.5% to 2% of the sample. Sequenced input: PBMCs. The source of these receptors is a woman under 30 in good health and CMV-seronegative.

The chain couples TRBV25-1 to TRBJ2-5, with D possibly matching TRBD2 (5 bases). The CDR3 loop spans 12 amino acids. CDR1 and CDR2 from the germline V gene are MGHDK and SYGVNS. Between the trimmed V and J ends, which lost 9 bases and 5 bases, there was a span of 13 bases. CDR3 DNA sequence: TGTGCCAGTGGAGGTTGGCCGGAGACCCAGTACTTC. This sequence encodes CASGGWPETQYF.

V gene TRBV6-5 combines with J gene TRBJ1-2, with D maybe TRBD1 (5 bases). Between the trimmed V and J ends, which lost 2 bases and 7 bases, there was a span of 17 bases. The CDR3 is 15 residues long. Germline V CDR1 and CDR2: MNHEY, SVGAGI. The chain's CDR3 is CASSYRKGRGLGYTF. In DNA form, the CDR3 reads TGTGCCAGCAGTTACCGTAAAGGGAGGGGACTTGGCTACACCTTC.

The chain links TRBV7-9 to TRBJ1-1, with 7 bases aligning to TRBD1. This CDR3 contains 13 residues. The germline CDR1 and CDR2 sequences are SEHNR and FQNEAQ (reference sequence). Unmatched junction bases numbered 9, after V lost 4 bases and J lost 10 bases. This chain's CDR3 is CASSSDRAEGAFF. As DNA, the CDR3 is TGTGCCAGCAGCTCCGACAGGGCCGAGGGAGCTTTCTTT.

CDR3 nucleotide sequence: TGTGCCAGCAGCTTGGGACGGGGGGGAGAAAAACTGTTTTTT. Amino acids: CASSLGRGGEKLFF. J is TRBJ1-4 and V is TRBV7-2; tentatively, D is TRBD1 (5 bases). V was cut by 3 bases and J by 8 bases, with 13 bases left in between. This CDR3 spans 14 amino acids. The germline V gene has CDR1 SGHTA and CDR2 FQGNSA.

The chain employs TRBV5-4 and TRBJ2-7, with D possibly TRBD1 on 6 matching bases. Deletions cut 5 bases from V and 3 bases from J, with 12 bases between. Germline V CDR1 and CDR2: SGHNT, YYREEE (reference sequence). The CDR3 consists of 13 residues. This CDR3 reads CASRTGTNYEQYF. Written as DNA, the CDR3 is TGTGCCAGCAGAACCGGGACAAACTACGAGCAGTACTTC.

The rearrangement links TRBV28 to TRBJ1-1, with TRBD1 matching 7 bases. The germline V gene encodes CDR1 MDHEN and CDR2 SYDVKM. The CDR3 consists of 15 residues. V was pared by 5 bases and J by 2 bases, with 8 bases of the junction left unmatched. CDR3 nucleotide sequence: TGTGCCAGCAGTCTAACCGGGACAGTTAACACTGAAGCTTTCTTT. Translated, it gives CASSLTGTVNTEAFF.

The table lists this clone with a few counts. The chain employs TRBV4-1 and TRBJ2-1; perhaps TRBD1 as D (6 bases). This CDR3 has 16 amino acids. Per germline, CDR1 MGHRA and CDR2 YSYEKL. The V gene lost 1 base and the J gene lost 4 bases, with 14 bases spanning the gap. CDR3 amino acids: CASSQASGTLYNEQFF. DNA of the CDR3: TGCGCCAGCAGCCAAGCCTCCGGGACACTTTACAATGAGCAGTTCTTC.

This chain links TRBV2 with TRBJ1-1; possible D gene TRBD1, 6 bases. Looked up from germline, CDR1 is SNHLY and CDR2 is FYNNEI. V was pared by 11 bases and J by 0 bases, with 13 bases between. The CDR3 extends over 13 amino acids. The CDR3 DNA follows: TGTGCCCGAACAGGGCAGATGAACACTGAAGCTTTCTTT. This codes for CARTGQMNTEAFF.

CDR3 protein: CARKTGYNSPLHF. The CDR3 DNA sequence: TGTGCCCGCAAGACAGGGTATAATTCACCCCTCCACTTT. The V call is TRBV30, the J call TRBJ1-6, with 7 nucleotides matching TRBD1. The CDR3 extends over 13 amino acids. Germline loops: CDR1 GTSNPN, CDR2 SVGIG (reference sequence). The trim removed 8 bases at V and 4 bases at J, leaving 5 bases unmatched. Drawing the rest from reference TRBV30 and TRBJ1-6, the complete variable domain is SQTIHQWPATLVQPVGSPLSLECTVEGTSNPNLYWYRQAAGRGLQLLFYSVGIGQISSEVPQNLSASRPQDRQFILSSKKLLLSDSGFYLCARKTGYNSPLHFGNGTRLTVT.

V is TRBV18 and J is TRBJ1-5, with TRBD1 matching over 10 bases. Germline V gene data show CDR1 as KGHSH and CDR2 as LQKENI. The CDR3 consists of 16 residues. V shed 1 base and J 4 bases; nucleotides not matched to a gene: 4. This chain's CDR3 is CASSPRTGGNNQPQHF. As DNA, the CDR3 is TGTGCCAGCTCACCACGGACAGGGGGAAATAATCAGCCCCAGCATTTT.

The CDR3 reads CASSIRENTEAFF. The CDR3 DNA sequence: TGTGCCAGTAGTATCAGGGAGAACACTGAAGCTTTCTTT. V gene TRBV19 combines with J gene TRBJ1-1; D possibly corresponds to TRBD1 (5 bases). Trimming took off 3 bases at V and 1 base at J, with 6 bases between the two ends. Per the germline V gene, CDR1 is LNHDA and CDR2 is SQIVND (reference sequence). This CDR3 is built from 13 residues.

V and J are TRBV20-1 and TRBJ1-1; D is perhaps TRBD1 (6 bases). Per the germline V gene, CDR1 is DFQATT and CDR2 is SNEGSKA (reference sequence). The CDR3 length is 11 residues. V was pared by 5 bases and J by 8 bases, with 12 bases between. The CDR3 coding sequence is TGCAGTGCTCCATCCGGGACAGAAGCTTTCTTT. Translated: CSAPSGTEAFF.

The chain combines TRBV5-4 with TRBJ2-1, with D possibly TRBD2 on 5 matching bases. The CDR3 has 13 amino acids. CDR1 is SGHNT, CDR2 YYREEE, per germline (reference sequence). Trimming took 0 bases from V and 6 from J, leaving 7 bases between them. The CDR3 DNA is TGTGCCAGCAGCTTGGGGCTAGCCAATGAGCAGTTCTTC. Translating it yields CASSLGLANEQFF.

The chain links TRBV6-6 to TRBJ1-1, with a weak D call TRBD1 (6 bases). The ends were cut back, 4 bases at V and 4 bases at J, with 10 bases in the middle. Germline assignment: CDR1 MNHNY and CDR2 SVGAGI (reference sequence). The CDR3 totals 13 residues. CDR3: CASSSRQATEAFF. The CDR3 DNA reads as TGTGCCAGCAGTTCGCGACAGGCCACTGAAGCTTTCTTT.

The chain recombines TRBV4-3 with TRBJ2-1; D is possibly TRBD2 (5 bases). Germline CDR1 and CDR2: LGHNA and YSLEER. This CDR3 comprises 16 residues. Trimming stripped 4 bases from V and 4 bases from J, with 17 bases between. The CDR3 spells CASSPWEAETYNEQFF. The DNA for the CDR3 is TGCGCCAGCAGCCCTTGGGAAGCGGAAACTTACAATGAGCAGTTCTTC.

This clone was seen just once. The rearrangement links TRBV7-9 to TRBJ1-1; D is ambiguous. The V end was cut by 5 bases, the J end by 7 bases, with 17 bases between. Germline V gene lookup returns CDR1 SEHNR and CDR2 FQNEAQ (reference sequence). The CDR3 runs 14 residues. CDR3 loop: CASSLYGDRDEAFF. The CDR3 bases are TGTGCCAGCAGCCTATATGGGGATCGGGATGAAGCTTTCTTT.

The V gene is TRBV18, the J gene TRBJ1-5; a possible D gene is TRBD1 (5 bases). This CDR3 has 16 amino acids. CDR1 and CDR2 (germline): KGHSH, LQKENI. V dropped 2 bases and J dropped 1 base, with 12 bases sitting between them. This chain's CDR3 is CASSPREGTSNQPQHF. The CDR3 DNA follows: TGTGCCAGCTCACCAAGGGAGGGGACGAGCAATCAGCCCCAGCATTTT.

This chain uses TRBV5-8 with TRBJ2-3, with 14 bases aligning to TRBD2. From germline, CDR1 is SGHTS and CDR2 YDEGEE. This CDR3 is 16 amino acids long. V shed 4 bases, J shed 5 bases, and the junction held 6 bases outside the gene matches. The DNA of the CDR3 is TGTGCCAGCAGCCAAGGACTAGCGGGGGGTAAAGATACGCAGTATTTT. This encodes CASSQGLAGGKDTQYF.

The chain is built from TRBV29-1 and TRBJ2-3; D may be TRBD2 (6 bases). The V and J ends lost 4 bases and 9 bases respectively, with 14 bases between them. This CDR3 is 12 amino acids long. Germline loops: CDR1 SQVTM, CDR2 ANQGSEA. The CDR3 spells CSVGGDRGTQYF. CDR3 sequence (DNA): TGCAGCGTTGGGGGGGACCGGGGCACGCAGTATTTT.

V usage is TRBV5-6 and J usage is TRBJ1-3; 10 nucleotides align to TRBD1. Germline V gene sequence: CDR1 SGHDT, CDR2 YYEEEE. The CDR3 covers 15 residues. The ends lost 2 bases at V and 8 bases at J; junction bases unmatched: 7. CDR3 bases: TGTGCCAGCAGCTTTTGGGACAGGGGTATCGACACCATATATTTT. It yields the protein CASSFWDRGIDTIYF.

The chain is built from TRBV19 and TRBJ2-2; no reliable D call. The V gene's germline CDR1 is LNHDA and CDR2 SQIVND (reference sequence). Between the trimmed V and J ends, which lost 5 bases and 3 bases, there was a span of 7 bases. This CDR3 is 13 amino acids long. CDR3 amino acids: CASSDRYTGELFF. The DNA for the CDR3 is TGTGCCAGTAGTGATAGATACACCGGGGAGCTGTTTTTT.

The genes are TRBV23-1 and TRBJ2-7; 11 bases are shared with TRBD2. TRBV23-1 is filed as an ORF, its function uncertain. The V and J ends lost 4 bases and 6 bases, in that order; junction bases with no gene match: 35. This CDR3 comprises 24 residues. The CDR3 DNA sequence: TGCGCCAGCAGTCCTCCCCCGCGGAGAGACGACCTCCTGACTAGCGGGGATGATAGGGGCGAGCAGTACGTC. It encodes CASSPPPRRDDLLTSGDDRGEQYV.

The chain employs TRBV28 and TRBJ2-5; perhaps TRBD2 as D (5 bases). The J call is uncertain, as TRBJ2-7 better fits the DNA end. Germline CDR1 reads MDHEN; CDR2 reads SYDVKM. The CDR3 is made up of 14 amino acids. The CDR3 loop reads CASSARRDAYEQYF. DNA for the CDR3: TGTGCCAGCAGCGCCCGACGGGATGCCTACGAGCAGTACTTC.

The rearrangement links TRBV29-1 to TRBJ2-5; D uncertain. V lost 6 bases and J 4 bases, leaving 12 bases between the germline ends. Germline CDR1 reads SQVTM; CDR2 reads ANQGSEA. This CDR3 spans 12 amino acids. CDR3 sequence: CSVLDPGETQYF. The CDR3 nucleotides are TGCAGCGTCCTCGACCCGGGAGAGACCCAGTACTTC.